The T cell receptor (beta chain) described here comes from a study of T cells in Graves' hyperthyroidism and ophthalmopathy. About the research overall: Sampling of peripheral blood happened at initial diagnosis, prior to any treatment. Study results and limitations: The blood repertoire included most of the expanded thyroid clonotypes above 0.001.

Researchers took RNA transcripts and amplified the TCR beta CDR3 regions from them. The HTBI set primed first-round TCR CDR3 RT-PCR. TCRdb reprocessed the multiplex PCR reads via MiXCR and lists one record per CDR3 protein. This sample has 500,000 to 650,000 distinct CDR3 sequences; less than 20% occur once, and the top ten carry roughly 50%. Patients were excluded for uncontrolled infection, other autoimmune disease, pregnancy or lactation. Each 10 ml fresh peripheral blood draw supplied the PBMCs. This clonotype was detected many times. Its antigen is not known. The CDR3 extends over 15 amino acids. Germline V gives CDR1 SGHTA, CDR2 FQGNSA. V lost 5 bases and J lost 6; bases outside the gene matches: 10.

Sample: blood. The clonotype comes from a man aged 35 to 55 with Graves' ophthalmopathy. V is TRBV7-2 and J is TRBJ2-7; 10 bases line up with TRBD2. The CDR3 here is CASSPLAGELGEQYF. The CDR3 DNA sequence: TGTGCCAGCAGCCCTCTAGCGGGAGAACTGGGCGAGCAGTACTTC.